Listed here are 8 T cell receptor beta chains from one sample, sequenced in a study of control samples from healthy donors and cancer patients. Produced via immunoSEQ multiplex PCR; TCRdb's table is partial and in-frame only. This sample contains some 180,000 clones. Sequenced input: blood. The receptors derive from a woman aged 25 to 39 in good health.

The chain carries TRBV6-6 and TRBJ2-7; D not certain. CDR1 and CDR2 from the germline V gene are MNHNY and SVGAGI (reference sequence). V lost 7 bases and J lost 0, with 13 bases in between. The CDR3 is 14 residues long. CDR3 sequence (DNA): TGTGCCAGCACCACGGGCGGAAGCTCCTACGAGCAGTACTTC. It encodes CASTTGGSSYEQYF.

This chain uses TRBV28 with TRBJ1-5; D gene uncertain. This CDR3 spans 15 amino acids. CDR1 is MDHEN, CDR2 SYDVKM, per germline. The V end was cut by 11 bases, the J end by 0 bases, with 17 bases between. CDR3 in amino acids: CAGRSRVGSNQPQHF. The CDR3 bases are TGTGCCGGGCGTAGTCGGGTGGGTAGCAATCAGCCCCAGCATTTT. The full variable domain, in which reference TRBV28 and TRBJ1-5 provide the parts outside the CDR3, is DVKVTQSSRYLVKRTGEKVFLECVQDMDHENMFWYRQDPGLGLRLIYFSYDVKMKEKGDIPEGYSVSREKKERFSLILESASTNQTSMYLCAGRSRVGSNQPQHFGDGTRLSIL.

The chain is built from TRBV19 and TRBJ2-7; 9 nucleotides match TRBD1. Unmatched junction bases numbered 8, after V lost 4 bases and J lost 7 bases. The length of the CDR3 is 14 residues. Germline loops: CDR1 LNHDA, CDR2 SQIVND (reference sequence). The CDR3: CASSTGTGILEQYF. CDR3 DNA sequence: TGTGCCAGTAGTACCGGGACAGGGATACTTGAGCAGTACTTC. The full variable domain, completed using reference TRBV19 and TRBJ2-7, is DGGITQSPKYLFRKEGQNVTLSCEQNLNHDAMYWYRQDPGQGLRLIYYSQIVNDFQKGDIAEGYSVSREKKESFPLTVTSAQKNPTAFYLCASSTGTGILEQYFGPGTRLTVT.

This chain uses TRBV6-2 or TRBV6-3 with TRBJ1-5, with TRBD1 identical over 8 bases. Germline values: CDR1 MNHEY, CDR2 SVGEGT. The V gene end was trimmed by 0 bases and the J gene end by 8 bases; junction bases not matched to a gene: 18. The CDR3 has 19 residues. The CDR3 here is CASSYSMSGGVRGGEPQHF. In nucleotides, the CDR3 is TGTGCCAGCAGTTACTCGATGTCAGGGGGCGTACGGGGCGGTGAGCCCCAGCATTTT.

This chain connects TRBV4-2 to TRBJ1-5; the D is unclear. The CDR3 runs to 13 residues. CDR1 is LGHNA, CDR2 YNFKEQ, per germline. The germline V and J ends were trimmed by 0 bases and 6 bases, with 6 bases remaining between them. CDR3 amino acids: CASSQDEVQPQHF. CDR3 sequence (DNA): TGTGCCAGCAGCCAAGATGAAGTTCAGCCCCAGCATTTT.

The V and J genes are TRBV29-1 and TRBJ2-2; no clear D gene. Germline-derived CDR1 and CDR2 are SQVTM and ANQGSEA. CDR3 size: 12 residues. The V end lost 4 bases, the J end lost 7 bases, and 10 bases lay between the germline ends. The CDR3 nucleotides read TGCAGCGTTGGACACGGTGGCGGGGAGCTGTTTTTT. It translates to CSVGHGGGELFF.

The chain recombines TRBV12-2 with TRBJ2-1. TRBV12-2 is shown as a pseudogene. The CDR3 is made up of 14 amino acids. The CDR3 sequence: CASRLAGHHNEQFF. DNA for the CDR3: TGTGCAAGTCGCTTAGCGGGTCACCACAATGAGCAGTTCTTC.

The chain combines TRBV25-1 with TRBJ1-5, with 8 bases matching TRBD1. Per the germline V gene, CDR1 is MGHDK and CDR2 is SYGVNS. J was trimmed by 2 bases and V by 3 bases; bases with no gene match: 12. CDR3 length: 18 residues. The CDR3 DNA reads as TGTGCCAGCAGTGACCCCGACAGGGGCGGCTCAGGCAATCAGCCCCAGCATTTT. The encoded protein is CASSDPDRGGSGNQPQHF.